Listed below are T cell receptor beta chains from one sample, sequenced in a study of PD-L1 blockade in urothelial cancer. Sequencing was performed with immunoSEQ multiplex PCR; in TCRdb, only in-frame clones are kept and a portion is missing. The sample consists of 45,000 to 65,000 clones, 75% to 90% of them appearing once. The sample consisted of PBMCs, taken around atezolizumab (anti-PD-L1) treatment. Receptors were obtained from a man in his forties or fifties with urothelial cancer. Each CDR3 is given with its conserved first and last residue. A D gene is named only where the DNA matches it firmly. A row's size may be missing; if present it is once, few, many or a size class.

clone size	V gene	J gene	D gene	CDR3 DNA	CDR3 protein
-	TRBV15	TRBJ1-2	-	TGTGCCACCAGCAGAGCGGACAGCAAAGGCTACACCTTC	CATSRADSKGYTF
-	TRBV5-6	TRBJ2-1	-	TGTGCCAGCAGCCCGCAGGGCCACCACAATGAGCAGTTCTTC	CASSPQGHHNEQFF
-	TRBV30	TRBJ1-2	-	TGTGCCTGGAGTGTACAGAAGTCACTCTATGGCTACACCTTC	CAWSVQKSLYGYTF
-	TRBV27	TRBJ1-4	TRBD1	TGTGCCAGCAGTTTTGGGACAGGGGTTGAAAAACTGTTTTTT	CASSFGTGVEKLFF
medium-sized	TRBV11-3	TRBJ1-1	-	TGTGCCAGCAGCTTAGGGCAGCGAAACACTGAAGCTTTCTTT	CASSLGQRNTEAFF
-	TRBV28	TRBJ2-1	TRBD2	TGTGCCAGCAGTTTACTCGGGACTAGCGAATACAATGAGCAGTTCTTC	CASSLLGTSEYNEQFF
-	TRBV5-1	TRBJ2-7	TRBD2	TGCGCCAGCAGCTTGGTTAGAGGCGGGGGGGGCTCCTACGAGCAGTACTTC	CASSLVRGGGGSYEQYF
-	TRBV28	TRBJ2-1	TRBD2	TGTGCCAGCAGACCTAGCGGGAGCAGGGATGAGCAGTTCTTC	CASRPSGSRDEQFF
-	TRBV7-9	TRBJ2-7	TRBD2	TGTGCCAGCAACCTCGGGACTAAAGCCTACGAGCAGTACTTC	CASNLGTKAYEQYF
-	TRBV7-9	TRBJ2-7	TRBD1	TGTGCCAGCAGCTTGGGGACCCCTCAACGGGACAGGGGATACGAGCAGTACTTC	CASSLGTPQRDRGYEQYF
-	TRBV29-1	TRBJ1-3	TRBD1	TGCAGCGTTGCCACCGGGACAGGGTTACTTGGCACCATATATTTT	CSVATGTGLLGTIYF